This TCR beta chain is drawn from a study of T-cell memory formation after mild COVID-19. Findings of the study overall: CD8+ contracting clones occupied EMRA, while CD4+ ones occupied mainly CM and EM. CD4+ bias marked clones expanding day 15 to 37, unlike balanced contracting clones. Some SARS-CoV-2-responding clones were already detected in memory before infection.

This CDR3 comprises 16 residues. V was clipped by 1 base and J by 0 bases; unmatched bases: 1. CDR1 is MGHRA and CDR2 is YSYEKL in the germline V gene. Researchers used 5'RACE with constant-segment primers to make TCR alpha and TCR beta cDNA libraries that carry sample barcodes and UMIs. TCRdb reanalysed the 5' RACE reads using MiXCR and keeps one entry per CDR3 protein. The sample consists of fewer than 450,000 distinct CDR3 sequences, 20% to 25% of them appearing once. A word on this clonotype: Antigen unknown.

The sequence was obtained from an adult woman who had mild COVID-19 (a few samples of this study predate the infection). Cell type and time point are not known. The chain links TRBV4-1 to TRBJ2-1, with 9 bases matching TRBD2. The sequenced material came from PBMCs or a T cell subset sorted from them (not recorded which). CDR3 DNA sequence: TGCGCCAGCAGCCAAGCTAGCGGGGCCTCCTACAATGAGCAGTTCTTC. Encoded protein: CASSQASGASYNEQFF.